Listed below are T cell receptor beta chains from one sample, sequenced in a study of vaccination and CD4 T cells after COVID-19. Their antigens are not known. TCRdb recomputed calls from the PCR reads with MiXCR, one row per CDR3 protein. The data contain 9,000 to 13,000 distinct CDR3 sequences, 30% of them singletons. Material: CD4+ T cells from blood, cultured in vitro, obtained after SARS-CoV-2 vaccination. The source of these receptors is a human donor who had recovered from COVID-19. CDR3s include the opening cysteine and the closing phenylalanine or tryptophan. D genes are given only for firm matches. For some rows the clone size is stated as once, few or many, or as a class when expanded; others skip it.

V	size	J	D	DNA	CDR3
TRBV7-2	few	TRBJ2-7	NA	TGTGCCAGTAGGACCAGCGGCTCCTACGAGCAGTACTTC	CASRTSGSYEQYF
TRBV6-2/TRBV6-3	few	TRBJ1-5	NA	TGTGCCAGTTCGCCGAGGGTCAATCAGCCCCAGCATTTT	CASSPRVNQPQHF
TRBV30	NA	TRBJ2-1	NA	TGTGCCTGGAGTGTCCGGGCGGGGACGCAGTTCTTC	CAWSVRAGTQFF
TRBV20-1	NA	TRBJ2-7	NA	TGCAGTGCTAGTCCTCTTTACGAGCAGTACTTC	CSASPLYEQYF
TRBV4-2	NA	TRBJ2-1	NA	TGTGCCAGCAGCCAAGAAAGCTTTTCCCCCTACAATGAGCAGTTCTTC	CASSQESFSPYNEQFF
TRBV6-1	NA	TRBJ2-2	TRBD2	TGTGCCAGCAGGGGACTAGCGTTCACCGGGGAGCTGTTTTTT	CASRGLAFTGELFF
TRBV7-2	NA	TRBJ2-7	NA	TGTGCCTGCACCCCGTTGGGCAGGGTCGGCTACGAGCAGTACTTC	CACTPLGRVGYEQYF
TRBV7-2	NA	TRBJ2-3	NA	TGTGCCAGCAGCATACTAGGGGGTGGGGATACGCAGTATTTT	CASSILGGGDTQYF
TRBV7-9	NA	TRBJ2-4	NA	TGTGCCAGCAGCTTTGGCCAGCCCTCCCGCATTCAGTACTTC	CASSFGQPSRIQYF
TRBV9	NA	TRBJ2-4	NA	TGTGCCAGCAGCGTAAACGGGAGAGCGGCCAAAAACATTCAGTACTTC	CASSVNGRAAKNIQYF
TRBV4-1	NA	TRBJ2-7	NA	TGCGCCAGCAGCCAAGGCGGGACAGCAGCTTACGAGCAGTACTTC	CASSQGGTAAYEQYF
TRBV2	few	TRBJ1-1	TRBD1	TGTGCCAGCAACAGGGGAGGGGGGGGATATGAAGCTTTCTTT	CASNRGGGGYEAFF
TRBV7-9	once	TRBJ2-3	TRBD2	TGTGCCAGTGGACTAGCGGGAACGGATACGCTGTATTTT	CASGLAGTDTLYF
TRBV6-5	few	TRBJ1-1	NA	TGTGCCAGCAGTTACTCGAACGGCCCGAACCTTGAAGCTTTCTTT	CASSYSNGPNLEAFF
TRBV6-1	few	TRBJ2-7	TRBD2	TGTGCCAGCAACGGTAACAGCGGGAGGCAGTACTTC	CASNGNSGRQYF
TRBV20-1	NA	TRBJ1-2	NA	TGCAGTGCTAGAGACCTCCCGGGGGCTAACTATGGCTACACCTTC	CSARDLPGANYGYTF
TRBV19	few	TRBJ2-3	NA	TGTGCCAGTAGTAGCACAGGGTCAGATACGCAGTATTTT	CASSSTGSDTQYF
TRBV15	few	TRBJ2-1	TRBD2	TGTGCCACCAGCTTAGTAGCGGGAGTTCTTGAGCAGTTCTTC	CATSLVAGVLEQFF
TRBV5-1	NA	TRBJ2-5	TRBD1	TGCGCCAGTAGACAGGGCCCTTCGGAGACCCAGTACTTC	CASRQGPSETQYF
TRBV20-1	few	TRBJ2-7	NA	TGCAGTGCTAGAGGTGAATTCAAGGGGGGGGCGCTCGAGCAGTACTTC	CSARGEFKGGALEQYF
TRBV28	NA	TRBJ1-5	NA	TGTGCCAGCAGTCGTGATCAGGGGAGGGATCAGCCCCAGCATTTT	CASSRDQGRDQPQHF
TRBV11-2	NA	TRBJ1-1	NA	TGTGCCAGCAGCCCCACCGTGGCCAGGAACTCTGAAGCTTTCTTT	CASSPTVARNSEAFF